This entry describes one T cell receptor beta chain. The data belong to a study of blood T cell repertoires in COVID-19. Study details: Italy, Spain and the United States were the sources of the convalescent and acute COVID-19 samples. Sources were T cells, B-cell-depleted T cells, or PBMCs; the material itself was cDNA or gDNA.

Authors' processing steps: Estimation of nucleated cell counts relied on the amplification of reference gene primers. Clones were sequenced by immunoSEQ multiplex PCR, and TCRdb holds only the in-frame ones, with some missing. V, J and clone size are taken as reported in that table, and D and trimming were inferred from the DNA itself. Of about 190,000 clones in the sample, more than 70% are singletons; the top ten hold approximately 3%. V shed 3 bases, J shed 11 bases, and the junction held 3 bases outside the gene matches. Germline values: CDR1 SQVTM, CDR2 ANQGSEA. CDR3 length: 11 residues. The TCR comes from a woman of 80 years or more with active or convalescent COVID-19. The rearrangement uses TRBV29-1 and TRBJ1-5, with 8 bases that match TRBD1. Material: peripheral blood. The CDR3 DNA is TGCAGCGTTGATGACAGGGGTGCCCAGCATTTT. As protein: CSVDDRGAQHF.